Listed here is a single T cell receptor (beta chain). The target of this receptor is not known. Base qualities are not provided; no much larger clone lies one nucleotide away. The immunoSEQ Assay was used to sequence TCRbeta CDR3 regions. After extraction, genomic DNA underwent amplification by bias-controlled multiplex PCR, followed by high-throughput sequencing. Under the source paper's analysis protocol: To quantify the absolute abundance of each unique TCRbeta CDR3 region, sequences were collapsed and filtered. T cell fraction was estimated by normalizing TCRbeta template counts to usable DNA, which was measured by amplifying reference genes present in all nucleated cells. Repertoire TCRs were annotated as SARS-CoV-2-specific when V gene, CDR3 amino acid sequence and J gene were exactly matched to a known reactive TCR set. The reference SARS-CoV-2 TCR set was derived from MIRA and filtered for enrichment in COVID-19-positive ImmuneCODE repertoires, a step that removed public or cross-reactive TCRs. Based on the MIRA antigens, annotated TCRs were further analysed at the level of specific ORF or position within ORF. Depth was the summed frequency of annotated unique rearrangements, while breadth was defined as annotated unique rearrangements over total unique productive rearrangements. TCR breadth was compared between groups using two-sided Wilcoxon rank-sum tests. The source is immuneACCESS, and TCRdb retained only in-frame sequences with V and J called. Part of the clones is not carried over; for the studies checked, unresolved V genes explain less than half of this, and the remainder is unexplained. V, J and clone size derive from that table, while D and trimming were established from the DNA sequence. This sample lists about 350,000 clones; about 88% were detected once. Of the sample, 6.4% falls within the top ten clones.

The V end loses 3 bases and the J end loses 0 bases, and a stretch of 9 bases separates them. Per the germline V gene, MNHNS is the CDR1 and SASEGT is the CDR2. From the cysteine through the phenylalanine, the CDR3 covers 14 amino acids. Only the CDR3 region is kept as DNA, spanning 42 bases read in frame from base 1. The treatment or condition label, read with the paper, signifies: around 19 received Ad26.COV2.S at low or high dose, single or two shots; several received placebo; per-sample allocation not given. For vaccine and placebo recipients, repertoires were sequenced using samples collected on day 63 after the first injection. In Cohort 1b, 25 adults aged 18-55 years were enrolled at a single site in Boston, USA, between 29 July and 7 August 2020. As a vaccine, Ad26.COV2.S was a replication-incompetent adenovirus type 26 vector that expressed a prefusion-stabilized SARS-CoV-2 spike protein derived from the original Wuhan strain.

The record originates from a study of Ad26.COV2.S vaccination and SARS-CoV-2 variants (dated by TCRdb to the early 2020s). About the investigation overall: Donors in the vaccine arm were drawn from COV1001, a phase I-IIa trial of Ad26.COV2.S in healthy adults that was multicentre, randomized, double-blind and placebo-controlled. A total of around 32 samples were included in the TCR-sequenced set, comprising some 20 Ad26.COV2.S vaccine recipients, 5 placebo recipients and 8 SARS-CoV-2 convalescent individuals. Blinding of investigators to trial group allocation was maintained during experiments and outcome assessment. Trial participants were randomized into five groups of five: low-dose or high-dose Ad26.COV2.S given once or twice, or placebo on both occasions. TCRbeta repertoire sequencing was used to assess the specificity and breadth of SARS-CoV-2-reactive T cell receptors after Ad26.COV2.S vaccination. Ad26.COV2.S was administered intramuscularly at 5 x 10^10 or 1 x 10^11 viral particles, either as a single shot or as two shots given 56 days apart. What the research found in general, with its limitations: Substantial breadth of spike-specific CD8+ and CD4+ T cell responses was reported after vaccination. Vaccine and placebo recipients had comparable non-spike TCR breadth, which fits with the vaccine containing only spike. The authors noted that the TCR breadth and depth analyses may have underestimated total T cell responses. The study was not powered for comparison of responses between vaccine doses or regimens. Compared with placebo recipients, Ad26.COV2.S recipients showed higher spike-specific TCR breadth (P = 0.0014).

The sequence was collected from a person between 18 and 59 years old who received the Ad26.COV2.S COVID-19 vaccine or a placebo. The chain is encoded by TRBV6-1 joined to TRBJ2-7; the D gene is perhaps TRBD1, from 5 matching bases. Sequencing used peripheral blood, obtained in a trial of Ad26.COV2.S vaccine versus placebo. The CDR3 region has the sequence CASSEVTGSYEQYF. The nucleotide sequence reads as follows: TGTGCCAGCAGTGAGGTCACAGGCTCCTACGAGCAGTACTTC.